These 25 T cell receptor beta chains came from one sample sequenced in a study of T cells in Graves' hyperthyroidism and ophthalmopathy. The source material, RNA transcripts, was used to amplify TCR beta CDR3 regions. Carried out on the TCR CDR3, a first-round RT-PCR used the HTBI primer set. TCRdb re-called the multiplex PCR reads through MiXCR, storing one row per CDR3 protein. In the table there are 150,000 to 200,000 distinct CDR3 sequences, around 8.9% of which are singletons. Material for sequencing was blood. The receptor set was obtained from a woman between 18 and 29 years old with Graves' hyperthyroidism that later progressed to Graves' ophthalmopathy.

This clonotype turned up a few times. The chain carries TRBV11-2 and TRBJ2-7, with 8 bases identical to TRBD1. The germline gives CDR1 SGHAT, CDR2 FQNNGV. The CDR3 sequence is 13 residues long. V lost 5 bases, J lost 4 bases, and 4 bases stayed unmatched. The CDR3 protein is CASSGDRLYEQYF. In DNA form, the CDR3 reads TGTGCCAGCAGCGGGGACAGGTTGTACGAGCAGTACTTC. The full variable domain, rest sourced from reference TRBV11-2 and TRBJ2-7, is EAGVAQSPRYKIIEKRQSVAFWCNPISGHATLYWYQQILGQGPKLLIQFQNNGVVDDSQLPKDRFSAERLKGVDSTLKIQPAKLEDSAVYLCASSGDRLYEQYFGPGTRLTVT.

This clonotype was seen repeatedly, ten times or more. The rearrangement uses TRBV20-1 and TRBJ1-5; 7 positions agree with TRBD1. CDR3 length: 15 amino acids. The V segment lost 6 bases and the J segment 6 bases; nucleotides outside the gene matches: 14. Germline V gene sequence: CDR1 DFQATT, CDR2 SNEGSKA (reference sequence). CDR3 nucleotide sequence: TGCAGTGCCCTTATCCCACAGGGGTGGCGTCAGCCCCAGCATTTT. Protein: CSALIPQGWRQPQHF.

There are many counts of this clonotype. The chain uses TRBV2 and TRBJ2-7; 9 nucleotides line up with TRBD2. Germline V gene sequence: CDR1 SNHLY, CDR2 FYNNEI. Trimming cost V 10 bases and J 0 bases; bases outside gene matches: 10. The CDR3 sequence is 15 residues long. CDR3 amino acids: CAITSGSGSSYEQYF. CDR3 DNA sequence: TGTGCCATCACGTCGGGTAGCGGGAGCTCCTACGAGCAGTACTTC.

This clonotype came up many times. The J gene is TRBJ1-1, the V gene TRBV3-1; D gene unclear. Germline CDR1 and CDR2: LGHDT and YNNKEL (reference sequence). The CDR3 contains 12 residues. V lost 3 bases and J lost 3, with 5 bases in between. The CDR3 coding sequence is TGTGCCAGCAGCCAGGGAGACACTGAAGCTTTCTTT. This sequence encodes CASSQGDTEAFF. Full variable domain (remainder filled in from reference TRBV3-1 and TRBJ1-1): DTAVSQTPKYLVTQMGNDKSIKCEQNLGHDTMYWYKQDSKKFLKIMFSYNNKELIINETVPNRFSPKSPDKAHLNLHINSLELGDSAVYFCASSQGDTEAFFGQGTRLTVV.

In this sample, this clonotype turned up many times. The J gene is TRBJ2-2, the V gene TRBV28; no firm D call. V lost 4 bases to trimming and J lost 4 bases, with 10 bases between them. CDR3 size: 14 residues. Germline CDR1 MDHEN, CDR2 SYDVKM. The CDR3 nucleotides read TGTGCCAGCAGTTGGACCCCGGGCACCGGGGAGCTGTTTTTT. Translating gives CASSWTPGTGELFF.

In this sample, this clonotype turned up many times. This chain uses TRBV12-3 or TRBV12-4 with TRBJ1-5; 10 nucleotides agree with TRBD1. The trim removed 1 base at V and 0 bases at J, leaving 12 bases unmatched. CDR3 size: 20 residues. CDR3: CASSLVLGDRGPSSNQPQHF. The CDR3 DNA is TGTGCCAGCAGTTTAGTGCTTGGGGACAGGGGTCCCTCTAGCAATCAGCCCCAGCATTTT.

This clonotype was detected ten times or more. CDR3 coding DNA: TGCGCCAGCAGCCCGGGACAGCGGAACACTGAAGCTTTCTTT. Translation: CASSPGQRNTEAFF. The gene calls are TRBV5-1 and TRBJ1-1; TRBD1 matches 7 bases. Per the germline V gene, CDR1 is SGHRS and CDR2 is YFSETQ. With 4 bases clipped from V and 1 base from J, the junction kept 4 bases outside the gene matches. This CDR3 has 14 amino acids.

In its sample, this clonotype was seen many times. CDR3 in DNA: TGTGCCAGCGTCGAATCGGGACAGGGAGGTGTGGGGAAGTACGAGCAGTACTTC. Amino acids: CASVESGQGGVGKYEQYF. The chain links TRBV2 to TRBJ2-7, with 9 nucleotides matching TRBD1. CDR1 is SNHLY and CDR2 is FYNNEI in the germline V gene. J lost 4 bases, V lost 8 bases, and 21 bases had no gene match. CDR3 length: 18 residues.

This clonotype was counted at least ten times. The chain joins TRBV7-9 to TRBJ2-3; no definite D call. The CDR3 spans 18 residues. Germline V gives CDR1 SEHNR, CDR2 FQNEAQ (reference sequence). V lost 0 bases and J 0 bases, leaving 16 bases between the germline ends. The CDR3: CASSLALNTRYSTDTQYF. CDR3 in DNA: TGTGCCAGCAGCTTAGCGTTAAACACCCGTTATAGCACAGATACGCAGTATTTT. Supplemented by reference TRBV7-9 and TRBJ2-3, the full variable domain reads DTGVSQNPRHKITKRGQNVTFRCDPISEHNRLYWYRQTLGQGPEFLTYFQNEAQLEKSRLLSDRFSAERPKGSFSTLEIQRTEQGDSAMYLCASSLALNTRYSTDTQYFGPGTRLTVL.

This clonotype has a count of ten or more. The rearrangement links TRBV4-1 to TRBJ2-5; TRBD1 aligns across 8 bases. V was clipped by 6 bases and J by 1 base; unmatched bases: 4. The CDR3 contains 14 residues. Germline loops: CDR1 MGHRA, CDR2 YSYEKL. The CDR3 sequence: CASRGTGFQETQYF. The CDR3 bases are TGCGCCAGCAGGGGGACAGGTTTCCAAGAGACCCAGTACTTC.

This clonotype occurred many times. The CDR3 protein is CASSSGQGTPEAFF. The CDR3 coding sequence is TGTGCCAGCAGTTCCGGACAGGGGACCCCTGAAGCTTTCTTT. The chain carries TRBV27 and TRBJ1-1, with TRBD1 matching over 9 bases. Germline lookup yields CDR1 MNHEY and CDR2 SMNVEV (reference sequence). This CDR3 region has 14 residues. After removal of 4 bases from V and 6 bases from J, the junction contained 6 bases not matched to a gene.

This clonotype was detected ten times or more. The chain combines TRBV20-1 with TRBJ2-5, with D possibly matching TRBD1 (5 bases). Trimming removed 1 base at V and 4 bases at J, with 10 bases between. Germline CDR1 is DFQATT and CDR2 is SNEGSKA (reference sequence). This CDR3 has 13 amino acids. DNA of the CDR3: TGCAGTGCTAGAGTCACAGGCGCAGAGACCCAGTACTTC. Amino acids: CSARVTGAETQYF.

There are many counts of this clonotype. The CDR3 loop is CASSSGSRVGTEAFF. The DNA for the CDR3 is TGTGCCAGCTCATCAGGGTCCAGGGTTGGGACTGAAGCTTTCTTT. The chain links TRBV18 to TRBJ1-1, with D possibly TRBD1 on 5 matching bases. Deletions cut 5 bases from V and 5 bases from J, with 18 bases between. The CDR3 covers 15 residues. CDR1 is KGHSH, CDR2 LQKENI, per germline.

The chain combines TRBV15 with TRBJ2-3, with a possible D match to TRBD2 (6 bases). The CDR3 extends over 16 amino acids. The V gene lost 3 bases and the J gene lost 3 bases, with 16 bases spanning the gap. Germline CDR1 and CDR2: LNHNV and YYDKDF (reference sequence). The CDR3 loop reads CATSREWRGRTDTQYF. CDR3 coding DNA: TGTGCCACCAGCAGGGAATGGCGGGGTAGGACAGATACGCAGTATTTT. The complete variable domain, with remaining parts taken from reference TRBV15 and TRBJ2-3, reads DAMVIQNPRYQVTQFGKPVTLSCSQTLNHNVMYWYQQKSSQAPKLLFHYYDKDFNNEADTPDNFQSRRPNTSFCFLDIRSPGLGDTAMYLCATSREWRGRTDTQYFGPGTRLTVL.

This clonotype was seen more than once but under ten times. The gene calls are TRBV7-2 and TRBJ2-2, with no clear D. This CDR3 has 18 amino acids. Deletions cut 5 bases from V and 0 bases from J, with 19 bases between. Germline loops: CDR1 SGHTA, CDR2 FQGNSA. CDR3 DNA: TGTGCCAGCAGCCCCCAAAGACAAAAGAACGCGAACACCGGGGAGCTGTTTTTT. This translates into CASSPQRQKNANTGELFF.

This clonotype was recorded at least ten times. This sequence joins TRBV12-3 or TRBV12-4 and TRBJ1-5; 7 bases match TRBD1. The CDR3 contains 13 residues. Unmatched junction bases numbered 8, after V lost 6 bases and J lost 9 bases. In nucleotides, the CDR3 is TGTGCCAGCAGCCCTACAGGGGCCGGGCCCCAGCATTTT. Translation: CASSPTGAGPQHF.

This clonotype came up many times. This chain uses TRBV7-9 with TRBJ2-1, with D tentatively TRBD1 (5 bases). The germline V gene encodes CDR1 SEHNR and CDR2 FQNEAQ (reference sequence). V was pared by 5 bases and J by 0 bases, with 14 bases between. The CDR3 is made up of 16 amino acids. Here the CDR3 reads CASSPRTPSSYNEQFF. Written as DNA, the CDR3 is TGTGCCAGCAGCCCCAGGACACCGAGCTCCTACAATGAGCAGTTCTTC.

This clonotype was detected a few times. This chain links TRBV20-1 with TRBJ2-5; D may correspond to TRBD1 or TRBD2 (5 bases each). In germline, CDR1 is DFQATT, CDR2 SNEGSKA (reference sequence). Trimming stripped 2 bases from V and 5 bases from J, with 18 bases between. The CDR3 totals 15 residues. CDR3 in amino acids: CSARLGTLTAETQYF. In nucleotides, the CDR3 is TGCAGTGCTAGACTCGGGACCCTGACGGCCGAGACCCAGTACTTC.

This clonotype turned up a few times. V is TRBV18 and J is TRBJ2-1; D is undetermined. In germline, CDR1 is KGHSH, CDR2 LQKENI. Trimming removed 2 bases from V and 6 bases from J, with 11 bases in between. This CDR3 has 14 residues. The CDR3 DNA follows: TGTGCCAGCTCACCAAGGTCTCGGCGCAATGAGCAGTTCTTC. Amino acid sequence: CASSPRSRRNEQFF.

The V and J genes are TRBV7-2 and TRBJ2-2; TRBD2 agrees at 8 bases. CDR3 length: 16 amino acids. J gave up 5 bases and V 5 bases, and 10 bases lay outside the gene matches. Per the germline V gene, CDR1 is SGHTA and CDR2 is FQGNSA. This CDR3 reads CASSQRLASGTGELFF. DNA for the CDR3: TGTGCCAGCAGCCAGAGACTAGCGAGCGGTACCGGGGAGCTGTTTTTT.

The V call is TRBV14, the J call TRBJ2-5; D is unclear. CDR1 and CDR2 (germline): SGHDN, FVKESK. Trimming removed 1 base at V and 1 base at J, with 10 bases between. The CDR3 is made up of 15 amino acids. CDR3 sequence reads: CASSQGRAFQETQYF. The CDR3 DNA is TGTGCCAGCAGCCAAGGTCGGGCCTTCCAAGAGACCCAGTACTTC.

This clonotype was detected ten times or more. V usage is TRBV29-1 and J usage is TRBJ1-1; TRBD1 is a possible D gene (6 bases). Trimming took 8 bases from V and 1 from J, leaving 17 bases between them. The germline V gene encodes CDR1 SQVTM and CDR2 ANQGSEA. The CDR3 consists of 14 residues. The CDR3 loop is CSTAGGRGNTEAFF. CDR3 bases: TGCAGCACCGCCGGGGGGCGCGGGAACACTGAAGCTTTCTTT.

This clonotype was found many times. The gene calls are TRBV19 and TRBJ1-1, with D hard to call. In germline, CDR1 is LNHDA, CDR2 SQIVND (reference sequence). The CDR3 length is 14 residues. V lost 4 bases, J lost 1 base, and 10 bases lay in between. Here the CDR3 reads CASSSARGNTEAFF. CDR3 coding DNA: TGTGCCAGTAGTAGTGCCAGAGGGAACACTGAAGCTTTCTTT. Using reference TRBV19 and TRBJ1-1 for the parts outside the CDR3, the full variable domain is DGGITQSPKYLFRKEGQNVTLSCEQNLNHDAMYWYRQDPGQGLRLIYYSQIVNDFQKGDIAEGYSVSREKKESFPLTVTSAQKNPTAFYLCASSSARGNTEAFFGQGTRLTVV.

This clonotype showed up many times. Here the CDR3 DNA reads TGTGCCAGCACCGACCCCAGCGGGGGCTTCAAGGCTGAGCAGTTCTTC. It translates to CASTDPSGGFKAEQFF. The chain couples TRBV28 to TRBJ2-1; 8 bases agree with TRBD2. The CDR3 extends over 16 amino acids. V trimming: 7 bases; J trimming: 9 bases; junction bases outside the gene matches: 17. Germline CDR1 reads MDHEN; CDR2 reads SYDVKM.

This clonotype was seen many times. The J gene is TRBJ2-5, the V gene TRBV20-1; 14 bases align to TRBD2. The CDR3 loop spans 13 amino acids. Germline V lookup: CDR1 DFQATT, CDR2 SNEGSKA (reference sequence). J gave up 9 bases and V 1 base, and 1 base lay outside the gene matches. The DNA of the CDR3 is TGCAGTGCTAGAGGACTAGCGGGAGGGGCCCAGTACTTC. Translation gives CSARGLAGGAQYF.